This TCR beta chain comes out of a study of T cell responses to AZD1222 COVID-19 vaccine. The study's findings and limits: Per reports, nearly half of all spike-specific TCRs target regions that are unmutated in variants. Spike was spanned by vaccine-associated CD4 TCRs, with dominance at 160-218 and 743-854. Mostly white British, mostly female donors; authors suggested clonal diversity may be underestimated. Only 5 or 6 people who got AZD1222 tested seropositive at baseline.

The table came from immunoSEQ multiplex PCR; TCRdb's copy has only in-frame clones and leaves some out. The sample carries more than 110,000 clones, approximately 90% recorded once. Details on this clone: The antigen remains unidentified.

CDR3 length: 15 amino acids. Per the germline V gene, CDR1 is WSHSY and CDR2 is SAAADI. V lost 3 bases to trimming and J lost 4 bases, with 16 bases between them. This specimen consisted of peripheral blood, obtained on day 0 of AZD1222 vaccination. The genes are TRBV10-2 and TRBJ2-7, with D tentatively TRBD1 or TRBD2 (5 bases each). The receptor was derived from an adult in good health. The CDR3 loop reads CASSDRGRDEYEQYF. CDR3 bases: TGCGCCAGCAGTGATAGGGGACGGGATGAATACGAGCAGTACTTC.